This TCR beta chain originates from a study of regulatory T cells in long-lasting Graves disease. In regard to this clonotype: This may stem from a read error, because a much larger clone lies one nucleotide away.

The CDR3 covers 17 residues. CDR1 is SGHTA, CDR2 FQGNSA, per germline. Time point noted: newly diagnosed GD, antithyroid drugs for less than 3 months. RNA from PBMCs was the source of the TCR library. Investigators prepared the TCR beta libraries by applying iRepertoire HTBI primers and Arm-PCR of CDR3 regions. TCRdb reprocessed the multiplex PCR reads with MiXCR, giving one entry per CDR3 protein. The sample records about 540,000 distinct CDR3 sequences, about 13% being singletons. These sequences were also reported in another study, on T cells in Graves' hyperthyroidism and ophthalmopathy.

Sequenced material: peripheral blood mononuclear cells (PBMCs), taken at new diagnosis, from a patient treated with antithyroid drugs. This sequence originates from a man aged 25-40 years with Graves disease. The rearrangement links TRBV7-2 to TRBJ2-5, with 9 nucleotides matching TRBD2. The CDR3 spells CASSLQLAGTLQGTQYF. The CDR3 DNA is TGTGCCAGCAGCTTACAGCTAGCGGGGACCCTTCAAGGGACCCAGTACTTC.